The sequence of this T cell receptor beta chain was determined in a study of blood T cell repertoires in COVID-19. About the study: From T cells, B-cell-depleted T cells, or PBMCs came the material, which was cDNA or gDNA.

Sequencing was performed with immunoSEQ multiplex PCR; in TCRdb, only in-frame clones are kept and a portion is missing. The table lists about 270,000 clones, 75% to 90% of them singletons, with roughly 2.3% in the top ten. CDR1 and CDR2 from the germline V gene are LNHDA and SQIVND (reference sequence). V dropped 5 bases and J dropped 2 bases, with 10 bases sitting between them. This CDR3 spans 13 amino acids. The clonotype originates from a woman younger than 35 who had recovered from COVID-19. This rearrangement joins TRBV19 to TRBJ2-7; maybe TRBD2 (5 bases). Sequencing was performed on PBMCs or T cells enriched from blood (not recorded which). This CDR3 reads CASSAGETYEQYF. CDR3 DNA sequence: TGTGCCAGTAGTGCCGGGGAAACCTACGAGCAGTACTTC. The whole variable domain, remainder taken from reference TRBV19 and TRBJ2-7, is DGGITQSPKYLFRKEGQNVTLSCEQNLNHDAMYWYRQDPGQGLRLIYYSQIVNDFQKGDIAEGYSVSREKKESFPLTVTSAQKNPTAFYLCASSAGETYEQYFGPGTRLTVT.